This TCR beta chain was observed in a study of human T cells and chemical hapten exposure. The trim removed 3 bases at V and 6 bases at J, leaving 12 bases unmatched. The CDR3 has 15 amino acids. Per germline, CDR1 DFQATT and CDR2 SNEGSKA (reference sequence). Individual cDNA molecules each carried unique molecular identifiers attached by the library. TCRdb fed the RACE reads into MiXCR, producing one record per CDR3 protein. The table has 80,000 to 100,000 distinct CDR3 sequences, 10% to 11% seen once; the top ten hold about 3%. This clonotype was recorded at least ten times. Time point: pre-sensitization, week 0. The sample's treatment: therapeutic diphenylcyclopropenone sensitization with weekly scalp DPC.

Material: whole blood, obtained in connection with sensitization to the hapten diphenylcyclopropenone (DPC). The source is a woman aged 55-69 years with alopecia areata. Some clones in this sample may be carry-over from other donors' samples. The chain recombines TRBV20-1 with TRBJ1-2; TRBD1 agrees at 8 bases. DNA of the CDR3: TGCAGTGCTAGGGGCACAGGGGGAGTCTCGCATGGCTACACCTTC. Translation gives CSARGTGGVSHGYTF.